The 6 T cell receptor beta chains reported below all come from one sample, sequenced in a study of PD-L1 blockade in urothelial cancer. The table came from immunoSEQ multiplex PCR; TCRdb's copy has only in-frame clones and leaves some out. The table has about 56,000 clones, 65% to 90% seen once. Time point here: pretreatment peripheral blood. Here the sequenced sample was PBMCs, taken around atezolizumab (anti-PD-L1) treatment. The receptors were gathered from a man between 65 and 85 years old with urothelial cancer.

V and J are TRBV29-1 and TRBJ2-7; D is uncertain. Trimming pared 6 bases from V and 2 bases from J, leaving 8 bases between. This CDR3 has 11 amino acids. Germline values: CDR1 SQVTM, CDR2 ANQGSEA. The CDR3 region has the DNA TGCAGCGTCGTGCAGGCCTACGAGCAGTACTTC. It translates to CSVVQAYEQYF.

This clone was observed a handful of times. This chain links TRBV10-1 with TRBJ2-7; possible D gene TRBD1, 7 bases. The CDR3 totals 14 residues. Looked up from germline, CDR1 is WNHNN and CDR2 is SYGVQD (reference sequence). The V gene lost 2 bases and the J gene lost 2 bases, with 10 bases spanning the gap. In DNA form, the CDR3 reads TGCGCCAGCAGTGAGCGGGGGACAGCCTACGAGCAGTACTTC. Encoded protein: CASSERGTAYEQYF.

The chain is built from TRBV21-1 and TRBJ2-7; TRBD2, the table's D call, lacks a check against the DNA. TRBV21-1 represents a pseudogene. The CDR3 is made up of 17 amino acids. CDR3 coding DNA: TGTGCCAGCAGCAAATTTTTCTTCGAGGCCGTATCCTGCGAGCAGTACTTC. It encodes CASSKFFFEAVSCEQYF.

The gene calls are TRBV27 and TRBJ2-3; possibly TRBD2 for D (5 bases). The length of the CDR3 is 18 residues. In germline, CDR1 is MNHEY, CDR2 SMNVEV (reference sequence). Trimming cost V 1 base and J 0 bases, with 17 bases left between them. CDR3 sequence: CASSLYRRGMDSTDTQYF. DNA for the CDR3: TGTGCCAGCAGTTTATATAGGAGAGGGATGGACAGCACAGATACGCAGTATTTT.

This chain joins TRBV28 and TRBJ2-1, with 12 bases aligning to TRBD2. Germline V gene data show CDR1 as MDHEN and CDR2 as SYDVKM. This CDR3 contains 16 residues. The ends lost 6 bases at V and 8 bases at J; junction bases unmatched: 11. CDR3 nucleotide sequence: TGTGCCAGCAGGCTTCAAACTAGCGGGAGGAATGATGAGCAGTTCTTC. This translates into CASRLQTSGRNDEQFF.

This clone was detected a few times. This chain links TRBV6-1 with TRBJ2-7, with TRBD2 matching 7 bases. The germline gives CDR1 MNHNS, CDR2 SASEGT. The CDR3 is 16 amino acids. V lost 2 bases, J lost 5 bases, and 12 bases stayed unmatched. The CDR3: CASSEWQWEGLNEQYF. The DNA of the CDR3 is TGTGCCAGCAGTGAATGGCAGTGGGAGGGCCTGAACGAGCAGTACTTC.